Listed here are 21 T cell receptor beta chains from one sample, sequenced in a study of T cells after yellow fever vaccination (dated by TCRdb to about 2019). Per the publication, the treatment or condition label means: live attenuated yellow fever vaccine strain. The protocol used for the library was 5' RACE. For sequencing, an Illumina NovaSeq 6000 was employed. TCRdb ran its own pipeline on the public reads, namely fastp trimming at Q25 and MiXCR clone calling, and kept in-frame beta chains. Here each entry gathers all rows of one CDR3 protein and keeps the most common genes and DNA. In all, the sample holds roughly 340,000 distinct CDR3 sequences, and almost 4% of those were seen once. The leading ten clones occupy approximately 24% of the sample. The sequencing here drew on PBMCs, taken 5 days after the yellow fever booster vaccination. These receptors originate from a man aged 18 to 35 who received the YFV17D yellow fever vaccine.

The rearrangement joins TRBV5-1 to TRBJ1-1, with unresolved D. The CDR3 has 14 amino acids. Trimming left V 0 bases short and J 3 bases short, with 9 bases between. CDR1 is SGHRS and CDR2 is YFSETQ in the germline V gene. The CDR3, as DNA: TGCGCCAGCAGCTTGGGGGATGGGGACACTGAAGCTTTCTTT. It is translated as CASSLGDGDTEAFF.

This clonotype appeared a few times. The V gene is TRBV12-3 or TRBV12-4, the J gene TRBJ1-5; 7 bases match TRBD1. This CDR3 has 13 amino acids. The V gene end was trimmed by 6 bases and the J gene end by 6 bases; junction bases not matched to a gene: 5. CDR3 DNA sequence: TGTGCCAGCAGGAATACAGGGGCTCAGCCCCAGCATTTT. Translating it yields CASRNTGAQPQHF.

This chain joins TRBV12-3 or TRBV12-4 and TRBJ1-4; D not certain. The CDR3 is 16 residues long. Trimming pared 2 bases from V and 6 bases from J, leaving 16 bases between. The DNA of the CDR3 is TGTGCCAGCAGTTTATCCCGTCTCTCTCCGGATGAAAAACTGTTTTTT. It specifies CASSLSRLSPDEKLFF.

This clonotype was picked up many times. This rearrangement joins TRBV7-3 to TRBJ2-1; D gene unclear. CDR1 and CDR2 (germline): SGHTA, FQGTGA. The CDR3 totals 13 residues. V lost 5 bases and J 4 bases, leaving 9 bases between the germline ends. CDR3 residues: CASSRRAYNEQFF. CDR3 nucleotide sequence: TGTGCCAGCAGCCGTAGGGCTTACAATGAGCAGTTCTTC.

This clonotype has just a few counts. The chain is built from TRBV12-3 or TRBV12-4 and TRBJ1-1; D not resolved. There are 14 residues in the CDR3. Trimming left V 3 bases short and J 0 bases short, with 8 bases between. CDR3 amino acids: CASSFWQVNTEAFF. The CDR3 nucleotides are TGTGCCAGCAGTTTCTGGCAGGTGAACACTGAAGCTTTCTTT.

This clonotype has more than one count but fewer than ten. The rearrangement links TRBV9 to TRBJ1-2; D is unclear. Germline values: CDR1 SGDLS, CDR2 YYNGEE. The CDR3 extends over 13 amino acids. Trimming took 2 bases from V and 5 from J, leaving 10 bases between them. The chain's CDR3 is CASSVQLGYGYTF. In DNA form, the CDR3 reads TGTGCCAGCAGCGTTCAACTTGGATATGGCTACACCTTC.

This clonotype was recorded a few times. The chain links TRBV12-3 or TRBV12-4 to TRBJ2-7; D call uncertain. The CDR3 covers 13 residues. V was pared by 5 bases and J by 0 bases, with 8 bases between. The CDR3 sequence is CASSEDNSYEQYF. The DNA of the CDR3 is TGTGCCAGCAGTGAAGACAACTCCTACGAGCAGTACTTC.

This clonotype was counted between two and nine times. The CDR3 region is CASSRTRGRHNEQFF. The CDR3 DNA reads as TGTGCCAGCAGTCGCACACGCGGGCGTCACAATGAGCAGTTCTTC. The gene calls are TRBV6-2 or TRBV6-3 and TRBJ2-1; possible D gene TRBD2, 5 bases. Per the germline V gene, CDR1 is MNHEY and CDR2 is SVGEGT. This CDR3 spans 15 amino acids. The ends were cut back, 5 bases at V and 5 bases at J, with 16 bases in the middle.

Only a few counts were recorded for this clonotype. This chain links TRBV5-1 with TRBJ2-2, with TRBD2 identical over 9 bases. The CDR3 runs 17 residues. V lost 0 bases and J lost 2; bases outside the gene matches: 5. CDR1 is SGHRS, CDR2 YFSETQ, per germline. The CDR3 region has the DNA TGCGCCAGCAGCTTGGTTGCGGGGGGGACTAACACCGGGGAGCTGTTTTTT. This translates into CASSLVAGGTNTGELFF. Based on the CDR3 plus reference TRBV5-1 and TRBJ2-2, the full variable domain is KAGVTQTPRYLIKTRGQQVTLSCSPISGHRSVSWYQQTPGQGLQFLFEYFSETQRNKGNFPGRFSGRQFSNSRSEMNVSTLELGDSALYLCASSLVAGGTNTGELFFGEGSRLTVL.

The CDR3 DNA sequence: TGTGCCAGCAGCTTGTATTCGAACACCGGGGAGCTGTTTTTT. It yields the protein CASSLYSNTGELFF. This chain uses TRBV5-4 with TRBJ2-2; D is unclear. Deletions cut 1 base from V and 0 bases from J, with 4 bases between. The CDR3 is 14 residues long. The germline V gene has CDR1 SGHNT and CDR2 YYREEE (reference sequence). The full variable domain, completed using reference TRBV5-4 and TRBJ2-2, is ETGVTQSPTHLIKTRGQQVTLRCSSQSGHNTVSWYQQALGQGPQFIFQYYREEENGRGNFPPRFSGLQFPNYSSELNVNALELDDSALYLCASSLYSNTGELFFGEGSRLTVL.

The sample holds many counts of this clonotype. The chain is built from TRBV20-1 and TRBJ2-1; a weak D match, TRBD2 (5 bases). CDR1 is DFQATT, CDR2 SNEGSKA, per germline (reference sequence). Trimming stripped 0 bases from V and 0 bases from J, with 9 bases between. The CDR3 is made up of 15 amino acids. CDR3 loop: CSARDVGSSYNEQFF. The CDR3 DNA follows: TGCAGTGCTAGAGATGTGGGGAGCTCCTACAATGAGCAGTTCTTC.

This clonotype was observed a few times. The gene calls are TRBV5-6 and TRBJ1-1; no clear D gene. The V gene's germline CDR1 is SGHDT and CDR2 YYEEEE. V was cut by 4 bases and J by 5 bases, with 9 bases left in between. The CDR3 contains 12 residues. The CDR3 region is CASSHRRTEAFF. CDR3 DNA sequence: TGTGCCAGCAGCCACCGTAGAACTGAAGCTTTCTTT.

V gene TRBV6-2 or TRBV6-3 combines with J gene TRBJ2-7, with D unclear. Between the trimmed V and J ends, which lost 6 bases and 3 bases, there was a span of 9 bases. Germline CDR1 MNHEY, CDR2 SVGEGT. This CDR3 region has 12 residues. In DNA form, the CDR3 reads TGTGCCAGCAGCATTGACGGCTACGAGCAGTACGTC. This codes for CASSIDGYEQYV.

This clonotype was picked up many times. The chain employs TRBV18 and TRBJ2-2; the D gene is possibly TRBD1 (6 bases). With 3 bases removed from V and 1 base from J, the gap between germline ends came to 6 bases. CDR3 length: 14 residues. From germline, CDR1 is KGHSH and CDR2 LQKENI. CDR3 in amino acids: CASSPGQNTGELFF. DNA for the CDR3: TGTGCCAGCTCACCGGGACAGAACACCGGGGAGCTGTTTTTT.

This clonotype was recorded many times. The rearrangement uses TRBV4-2 and TRBJ1-5; no clear D. The CDR3 sequence is 17 residues long. V lost 1 base and J lost 7, with 20 bases in between. CDR1 is LGHNA, CDR2 YNFKEQ, per germline. The CDR3 protein is CASSQATGGIGNQPQHF. Here the CDR3 DNA reads TGTGCCAGCAGCCAAGCCACGGGAGGGATAGGAAACCAGCCCCAGCATTTT.

Notes on this clonotype: The junction departs from germline at one end; a sequencing error may be responsible. The chain couples TRBV30 to TRBJ2-2; 8 bases agree with TRBD1. Germline CDR1 and CDR2: GTSNPN and SVGIG (reference sequence). This CDR3 spans 13 amino acids. The CDR3 coding sequence is TGTGCCTGCAGGGGGCGGGACACCGGGGTGCTGGTTTTT. Residues: CACRGRDTGVLVF.

The rearrangement links TRBV11-3 to TRBJ2-1; 7 bases are a match to TRBD2. The germline gives CDR1 SGHNT, CDR2 YENEEA. CDR3 length: 15 residues. V lost 5 bases to trimming and J lost 0 bases; unmatched junction nucleotides: 4. CDR3 sequence reads: CASSVSGDSYNEQFF. DNA of the CDR3: TGTGCCAGCAGCGTGAGCGGGGACTCCTACAATGAGCAGTTCTTC.

The chain recombines TRBV18 with TRBJ1-4; no firm D call. Trimming took 3 bases from V and 8 from J, leaving 13 bases between them. CDR3 length: 14 amino acids. The germline V gene has CDR1 KGHSH and CDR2 LQKENI. Written as DNA, the CDR3 is TGTGCCAGCTCACCCAACGGGGTAGGGGAAAAACTGTTTTTT. Translated: CASSPNGVGEKLFF.

In its sample, this clonotype was seen a few times. The CDR3 region has the DNA TGTGCCAGCAGTTCGACAGGGGCTTCATACAATGAGCAGTTCTTC. This encodes CASSSTGASYNEQFF. The chain joins TRBV6-6 to TRBJ2-1; TRBD1 aligns across 8 bases. This CDR3 has 15 residues. V trimming: 4 bases; J trimming: 4 bases; junction bases outside the gene matches: 6. CDR1 and CDR2 from the germline V gene are MNHNY and SVGAGI (reference sequence).

This clonotype was detected a few times. The chain recombines TRBV2 with TRBJ2-7; D is ambiguous. The length of the CDR3 is 11 residues. The V and J ends lost 8 bases and 2 bases respectively, with 7 bases between them. Germline V lookup: CDR1 SNHLY, CDR2 FYNNEI. CDR3 region: CASGPPYEQYV. In DNA form, the CDR3 reads TGTGCCAGCGGCCCCCCCTACGAGCAGTACGTC.

The rearrangement uses TRBV5-1 and TRBJ2-3, with 7 bases matching TRBD2. V was clipped by 5 bases and J by 3 bases; unmatched bases: 9. Germline V lookup: CDR1 SGHRS, CDR2 YFSETQ. The CDR3 is 15 residues long. CDR3 sequence: CASRPPGLITDTQYF. As DNA, the CDR3 is TGCGCCAGCAGACCCCCGGGACTAATTACAGATACGCAGTATTTT. The full variable domain, with the rest looked up from reference TRBV5-1 and TRBJ2-3, is KAGVTQTPRYLIKTRGQQVTLSCSPISGHRSVSWYQQTPGQGLQFLFEYFSETQRNKGNFPGRFSGRQFSNSRSEMNVSTLELGDSALYLCASRPPGLITDTQYFGPGTRLTVL.